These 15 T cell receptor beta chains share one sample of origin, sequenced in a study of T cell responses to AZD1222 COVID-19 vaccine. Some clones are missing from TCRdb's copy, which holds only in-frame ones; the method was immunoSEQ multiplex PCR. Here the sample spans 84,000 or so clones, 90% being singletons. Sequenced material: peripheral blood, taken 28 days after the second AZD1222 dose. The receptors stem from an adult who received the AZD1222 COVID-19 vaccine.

CDR3 protein: CASNEANYEQYF. CDR3 DNA: TGTGCCAGCAACGAGGCGAATTACGAGCAGTACTTC. The chain couples TRBV6-5 to TRBJ2-7; D remains ambiguous. This CDR3 spans 12 amino acids. The V end was cut by 7 bases, the J end by 4 bases, with 11 bases between. Germline V gene data show CDR1 as MNHEY and CDR2 as SVGAGI.

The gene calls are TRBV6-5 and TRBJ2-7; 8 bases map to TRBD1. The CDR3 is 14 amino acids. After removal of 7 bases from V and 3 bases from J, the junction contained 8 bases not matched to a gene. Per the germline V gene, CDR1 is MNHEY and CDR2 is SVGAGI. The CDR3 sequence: CASTLQGEYYEQYF. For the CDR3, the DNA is TGTGCCAGCACCCTACAGGGGGAGTACTACGAGCAGTACTTC.

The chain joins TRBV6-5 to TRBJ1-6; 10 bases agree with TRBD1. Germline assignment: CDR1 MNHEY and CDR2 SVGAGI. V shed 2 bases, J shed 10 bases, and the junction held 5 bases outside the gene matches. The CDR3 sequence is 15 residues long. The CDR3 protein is CASSYGGTGVSPLHF. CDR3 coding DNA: TGTGCCAGCAGTTACGGGGGGACAGGGGTATCACCCCTCCACTTT.

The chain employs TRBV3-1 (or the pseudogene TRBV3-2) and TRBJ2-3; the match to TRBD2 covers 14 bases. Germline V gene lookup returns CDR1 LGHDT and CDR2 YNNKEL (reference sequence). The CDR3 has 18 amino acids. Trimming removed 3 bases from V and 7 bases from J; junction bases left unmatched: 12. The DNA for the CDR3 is TGTGCCAGCAGCCACCCCGGACTAGCGGGGGGTGGCCGAAATACGCAGTATTTT. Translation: CASSHPGLAGGGRNTQYF.

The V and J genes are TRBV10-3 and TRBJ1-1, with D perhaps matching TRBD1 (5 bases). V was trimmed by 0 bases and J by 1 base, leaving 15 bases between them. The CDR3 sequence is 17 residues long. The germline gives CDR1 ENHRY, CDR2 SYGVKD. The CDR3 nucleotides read TGTGCCATCAGTGAGTCGACTCCAGGGAGAGGGAACACTGAAGCTTTCTTT. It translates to CAISESTPGRGNTEAFF.

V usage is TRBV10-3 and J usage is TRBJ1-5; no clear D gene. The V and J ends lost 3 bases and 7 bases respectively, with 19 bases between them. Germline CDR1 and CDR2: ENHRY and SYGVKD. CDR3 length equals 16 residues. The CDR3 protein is CAISDSGPRGGQPQHF. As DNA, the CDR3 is TGTGCCATCAGTGATTCCGGGCCCCGGGGTGGACAGCCCCAGCATTTT.

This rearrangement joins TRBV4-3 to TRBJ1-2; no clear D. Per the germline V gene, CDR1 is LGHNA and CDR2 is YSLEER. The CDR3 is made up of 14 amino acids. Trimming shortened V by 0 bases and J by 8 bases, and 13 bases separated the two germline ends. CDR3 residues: CASSQDLGRRGYTF. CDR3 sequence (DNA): TGCGCCAGCAGCCAAGATCTAGGCCGAAGGGGCTACACCTTC.

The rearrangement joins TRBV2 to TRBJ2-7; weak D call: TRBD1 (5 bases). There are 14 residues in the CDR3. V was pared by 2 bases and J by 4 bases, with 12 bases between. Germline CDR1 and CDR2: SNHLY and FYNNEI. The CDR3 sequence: CASSEIETAYEQYF. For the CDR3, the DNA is TGTGCCAGCAGTGAAATCGAGACAGCATACGAGCAGTACTTC.

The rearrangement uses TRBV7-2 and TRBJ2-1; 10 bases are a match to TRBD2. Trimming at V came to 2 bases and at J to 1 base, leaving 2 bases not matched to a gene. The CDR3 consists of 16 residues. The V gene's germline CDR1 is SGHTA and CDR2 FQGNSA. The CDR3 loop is CASSLSSGSSYNEQFF. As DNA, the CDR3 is TGTGCCAGCAGCTTATCTAGCGGGAGTTCCTACAATGAGCAGTTCTTC.

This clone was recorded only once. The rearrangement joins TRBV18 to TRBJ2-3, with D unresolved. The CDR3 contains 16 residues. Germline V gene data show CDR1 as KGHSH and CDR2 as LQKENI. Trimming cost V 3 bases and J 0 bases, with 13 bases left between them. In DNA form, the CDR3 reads TGTGCCAGCTCACCCAACACGGTTGCTAGCACAGATACGCAGTATTTT. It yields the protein CASSPNTVASTDTQYF.

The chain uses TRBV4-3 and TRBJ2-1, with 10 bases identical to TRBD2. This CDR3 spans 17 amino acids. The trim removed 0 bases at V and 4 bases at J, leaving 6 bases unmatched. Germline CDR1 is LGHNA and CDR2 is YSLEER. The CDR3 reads CASSQDRASGSYNEQFF. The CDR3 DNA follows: TGCGCCAGCAGCCAAGATCGGGCTAGCGGGAGTTACAATGAGCAGTTCTTC.

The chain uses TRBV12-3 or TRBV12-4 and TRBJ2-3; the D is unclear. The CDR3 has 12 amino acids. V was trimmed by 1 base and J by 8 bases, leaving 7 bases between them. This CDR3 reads CASSLGGGTQYF. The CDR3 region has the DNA TGTGCCAGCAGTTTAGGTGGCGGTACGCAGTATTTT.

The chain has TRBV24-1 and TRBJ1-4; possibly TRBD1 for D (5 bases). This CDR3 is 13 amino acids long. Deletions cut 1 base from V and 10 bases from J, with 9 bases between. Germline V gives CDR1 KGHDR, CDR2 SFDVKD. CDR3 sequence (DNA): TGTGCCACCAGTGATTTAAGGGGTTCAAAACTGTTTTTT. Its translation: CATSDLRGSKLFF.

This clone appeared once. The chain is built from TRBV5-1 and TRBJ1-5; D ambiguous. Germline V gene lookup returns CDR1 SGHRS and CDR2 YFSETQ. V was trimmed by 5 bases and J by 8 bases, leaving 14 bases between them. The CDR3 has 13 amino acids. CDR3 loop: CASRGDIGEPQHF. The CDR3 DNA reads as TGCGCCAGCAGGGGCGATATTGGTGAGCCCCAGCATTTT.

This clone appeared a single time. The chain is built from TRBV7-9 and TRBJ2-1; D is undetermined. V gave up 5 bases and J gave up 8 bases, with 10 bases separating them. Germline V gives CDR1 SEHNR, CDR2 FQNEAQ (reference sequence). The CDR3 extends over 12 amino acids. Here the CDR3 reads CASSPSRDEQFF. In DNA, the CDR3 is TGTGCCAGCAGCCCTTCACGGGATGAGCAGTTCTTC.